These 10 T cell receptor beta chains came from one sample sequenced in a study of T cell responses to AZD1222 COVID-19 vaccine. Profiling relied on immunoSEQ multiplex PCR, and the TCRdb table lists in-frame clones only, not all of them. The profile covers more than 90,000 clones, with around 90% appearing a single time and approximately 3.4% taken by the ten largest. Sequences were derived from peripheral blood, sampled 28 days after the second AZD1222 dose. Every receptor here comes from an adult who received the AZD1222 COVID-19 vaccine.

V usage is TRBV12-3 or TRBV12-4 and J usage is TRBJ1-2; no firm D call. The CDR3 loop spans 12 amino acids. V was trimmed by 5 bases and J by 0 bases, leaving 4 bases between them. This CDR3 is CASSPTNYGYTF. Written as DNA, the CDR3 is TGTGCCAGCAGTCCCACTAACTATGGCTACACCTTC.

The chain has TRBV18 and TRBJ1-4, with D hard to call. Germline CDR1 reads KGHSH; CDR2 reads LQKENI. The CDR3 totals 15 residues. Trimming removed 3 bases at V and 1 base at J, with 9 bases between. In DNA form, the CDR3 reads TGTGCCAGCTCACCGTCAGCGGTAACTAATGAAAAACTGTTTTTT. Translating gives CASSPSAVTNEKLFF.

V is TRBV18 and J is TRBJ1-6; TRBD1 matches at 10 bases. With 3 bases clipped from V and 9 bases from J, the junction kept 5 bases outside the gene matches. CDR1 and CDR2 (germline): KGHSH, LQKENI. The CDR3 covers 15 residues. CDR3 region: CASSPRQGAVSPLHF. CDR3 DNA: TGTGCCAGCTCACCGAGACAGGGGGCGGTTTCACCCCTCCACTTT.

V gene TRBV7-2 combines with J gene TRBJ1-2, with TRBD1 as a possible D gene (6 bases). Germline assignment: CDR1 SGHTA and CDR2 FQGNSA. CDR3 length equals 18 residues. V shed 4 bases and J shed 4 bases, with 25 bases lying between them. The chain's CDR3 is CASSSNSGHRQGSYGYTF. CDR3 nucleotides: TGTGCCAGCAGCTCAAATTCGGGACACAGACAAGGGAGCTATGGCTACACCTTC.

CDR3 region: CATSSQHGGRAGFTGELFF. The CDR3, as DNA: TGTGCCACCAGTTCCCAACACGGGGGGCGGGCCGGATTCACCGGGGAGCTGTTTTTT. V is TRBV24-1 and J is TRBJ2-2; maybe TRBD2 (7 bases). Germline CDR1 and CDR2: KGHDR and SFDVKD. Deletions cut 6 bases from V and 4 bases from J, with 26 bases between. CDR3 length equals 19 residues.

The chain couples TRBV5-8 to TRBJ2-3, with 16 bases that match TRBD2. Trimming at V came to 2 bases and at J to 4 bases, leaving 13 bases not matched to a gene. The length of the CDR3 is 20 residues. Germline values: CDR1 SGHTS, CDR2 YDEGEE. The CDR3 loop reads CASSFGGVGTSGGAPDTQYF. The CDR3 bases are TGTGCCAGCAGCTTTGGGGGAGTGGGGACTAGCGGGGGGGCCCCAGATACGCAGTATTTT.

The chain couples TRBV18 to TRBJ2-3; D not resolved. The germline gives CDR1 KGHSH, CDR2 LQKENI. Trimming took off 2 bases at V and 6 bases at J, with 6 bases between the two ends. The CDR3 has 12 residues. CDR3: CASSPTHDTQYF. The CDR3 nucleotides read TGTGCCAGCTCACCAACTCATGATACGCAGTATTTT.

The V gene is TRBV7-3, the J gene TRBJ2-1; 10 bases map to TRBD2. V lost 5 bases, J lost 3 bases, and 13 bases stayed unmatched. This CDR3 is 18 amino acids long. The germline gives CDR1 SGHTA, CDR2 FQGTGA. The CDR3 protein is CASSPYRRAGGLYNEQFF. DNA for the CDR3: TGTGCCAGCAGCCCCTACCGACGAGCGGGGGGGCTCTACAATGAGCAGTTCTTC.

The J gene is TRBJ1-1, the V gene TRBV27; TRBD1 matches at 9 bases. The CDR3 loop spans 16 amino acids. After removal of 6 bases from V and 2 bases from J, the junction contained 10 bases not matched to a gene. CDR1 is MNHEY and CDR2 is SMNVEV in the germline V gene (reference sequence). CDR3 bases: TGTGCCAGCAGACAGGGGGCGGTTTTTTCTAACACTGAAGCTTTCTTT. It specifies CASRQGAVFSNTEAFF.

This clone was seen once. In DNA form, the CDR3 reads TGTGCCAGTAGTAGGGCGGACAGCCTGAACACTGAAGCTTTCTTT. Protein sequence: CASSRADSLNTEAFF. This sequence joins TRBV19 and TRBJ1-1; weak D call: TRBD1 (6 bases). Germline CDR1 LNHDA, CDR2 SQIVND (reference sequence). This CDR3 is built from 15 residues. V was trimmed by 4 bases and J by 0 bases, leaving 12 bases between them.